This is a list of T cell receptor beta chains from one sample in a study of response to subunit inactivated influenza vaccine. TCRdb reprocessed the RT-PCR reads via MiXCR and lists one record per CDR3 protein. Counted here are about 190,000 distinct CDR3 sequences, roughly an eighth occurring once; the ten biggest clones make up 26%. The sample consisted of CD8+ T cells sorted from PBMCs, taken roughly 5 days after vaccination. The receptor set was obtained from a man aged 50 to 60 who received an inactivated influenza vaccine. CDR3s include the opening cysteine and the closing phenylalanine or tryptophan. The D gene is left open where the match is weak. Some rows have no size entry. The others give once, few or many, or a class for an expanded clone.

v_call,j_call,clone_size,cdr3_length,d_call,cdr3_aa,cdr3_nt
TRBV30,TRBJ2-7,few,14,-,CAWSVAGVGYEQYF,TGTGCCTGGAGTGTAGCCGGGGTGGGTTACGAGCAGTACTTC
TRBV2,TRBJ2-3,few,13,-,CASMAESTDTQYF,TGTGCCAGCATGGCGGAAAGCACAGATACGCAGTATTTT
TRBV2,TRBJ2-7,many,12,-,CASRFTAYEQYF,TGTGCCAGCAGATTCACAGCCTACGAGCAGTACTTC
TRBV5-6,TRBJ2-5,-,14,-,CASSLLDGQETQYF,TGTGCCAGCAGCTTGTTGGACGGCCAAGAGACCCAGTACTTC
TRBV11-2,TRBJ1-5,-,19,-,CASSPEAGAGAYSNQPQHF,TGTGCCAGCAGCCCGGAGGCGGGGGCAGGAGCTTATAGCAATCAGCCCCAGCATTTT
TRBV12-3/TRBV12-4,TRBJ2-5,few,13,-,CASSLPNQETQYF,TGTGCCAGCAGTTTACCGAACCAAGAGACCCAGTACTTC
TRBV4-3,TRBJ2-3,-,19,TRBD2,CASSQDRMGLAVGADTQYF,TGCGCCAGCAGCCAAGATCGAATGGGACTAGCGGTAGGGGCAGATACGCAGTATTTT
TRBV4-1,TRBJ1-5,few,15,-,CASSQEVGGNQPQHF,TGCGCCAGCAGCCAAGAAGTGGGGGGTAATCAGCCCCAGCATTTT
TRBV7-2,TRBJ2-1,few,13,TRBD2,CASSTGLVREQFF,TGTGCCAGCAGCACGGGACTAGTGAGGGAGCAGTTCTTC
TRBV12-3/TRBV12-4,TRBJ2-1,many,14,-,CASSDGTPYNEQFF,TGTGCCAGCAGCGACGGGACCCCATACAATGAGCAGTTCTTC
TRBV4-3,TRBJ2-2,many,13,TRBD1,CASTPGQGGELFF,TGCGCCAGCACCCCGGGACAGGGCGGGGAGCTGTTTTTT
TRBV5-6,TRBJ1-4,few,19,-,CASSSLGGGLSWTNEKLFF,TGTGCCAGCAGCTCCCTCGGAGGGGGGCTCTCGTGGACTAATGAAAAACTGTTTTTT
TRBV12-3/TRBV12-4,TRBJ2-1,many,14,-,CASSLQGPYNEQFF,TGTGCCAGCAGTCTCCAGGGTCCCTACAATGAGCAGTTCTTC
TRBV29-1,TRBJ1-3,many,17,TRBD1,CSVERDRGLGSGNTIYF,TGCAGCGTTGAGCGGGACAGGGGTTTGGGCTCTGGAAACACCATATATTTT
TRBV30,TRBJ2-4,-,14,-,CAWSVEGPKNIQYF,TGTGCCTGGAGTGTGGAGGGCCCCAAAAACATTCAGTACTTC
TRBV4-3,TRBJ2-2,few,13,-,CASSQGRSGELFF,TGCGCCAGCAGCCAAGGCCGTTCCGGGGAGCTGTTTTTT
TRBV20-1,TRBJ2-7,-,12,-,CSARDQGYEQYF,TGCAGTGCTAGAGATCAGGGGTACGAGCAGTACTTC
TRBV12-3/TRBV12-4,TRBJ2-7,-,16,TRBD2,CASRAMVGTRAYEQYF,TGTGCCAGCAGGGCCATGGTCGGGACTAGGGCCTACGAGCAGTACTTC
TRBV20-1,TRBJ1-2,-,14,-,CSARRAGTEYGYAF,TGCAGTGCTAGACGGGCCGGGACGGAATATGGCTACGCCTTC
TRBV27,TRBJ1-2,-,14,-,CASSPNPIMSGYTF,TGTGCCAGCAGTCCAAATCCCATTATGAGTGGCTACACCTTC
TRBV12-3/TRBV12-4,TRBJ2-4,-,17,-,CASSPDGGSGAKNIQYF,TGTGCCAGCAGCCCGGACGGAGGGAGTGGAGCCAAAAACATTCAGTACTTC
TRBV12-3/TRBV12-4,TRBJ1-6,-,14,TRBD1,CASSLTGFNSPLHF,TGTGCCAGCAGCCTGACAGGGTTCAATTCACCCCTCCACTTT
TRBV20-1,TRBJ2-7,few,13,-,CSADGLSSYEQYF,TGCAGTGCAGACGGACTTAGCTCCTACGAGCAGTACTTC
TRBV6-5,TRBJ2-4,-,15,TRBD2,CASSYSERGKNIQYF,TGTGCCAGCAGTTACTCTGAGCGGGGCAAAAACATTCAGTACTTC
TRBV4-1,TRBJ2-1,few,16,-,CASSQALTSPYNEQFF,TGCGCCAGCAGCCAAGCCTTAACTAGCCCGTACAATGAGCAGTTCTTC
TRBV12-3/TRBV12-4,TRBJ2-7,many,14,-,CASSLGTGGYEQYF,TGTGCCAGCAGTTTGGGGACGGGCGGCTACGAGCAGTACTTC
TRBV7-2,TRBJ2-1,many,13,-,CASSVDSYNEQFF,TGTGCCAGCAGCGTAGACAGTTACAATGAGCAGTTCTTC
TRBV6-2/TRBV6-3,TRBJ2-1,-,14,TRBD2,CASTSGLVFYEQFF,TGTGCCAGCACCAGCGGACTAGTATTCTATGAGCAGTTCTTC
TRBV11-2,TRBJ2-2,few,19,-,CASSFLTRRSLANTGELFF,TGTGCCAGCAGCTTTCTCACAAGGAGGTCCCTCGCGAACACCGGGGAGCTGTTTTTT
TRBV20-1,TRBJ2-1,few,20,TRBD2,CSAPDPKGLAGFSSYNEQFF,TGCAGTGCTCCTGACCCGAAGGGACTAGCGGGGTTTAGCTCCTACAATGAGCAGTTCTTC
TRBV28,TRBJ1-2,-,15,-,CASSLPLQRNYGYTF,TGTGCCAGCAGTTTGCCGTTGCAGAGAAACTATGGCTACACCTTC
TRBV28,TRBJ2-7,few,17,-,CASSLGTSGATSYEQYF,TGTGCCAGCAGTCTGGGAACGTCGGGGGCGACAAGCTACGAGCAGTACTTC
TRBV20-1,TRBJ1-1,-,12,-,CSAQDMNTEVFF,TGCAGTGCCCAAGACATGAACACTGAAGTTTTCTTT
TRBV29-1,TRBJ2-1,-,14,TRBD2,CSVSGTILNNEQFF,TGCAGCGTGAGCGGGACTATACTGAACAATGAGCAGTTCTTC
TRBV12-3/TRBV12-4,TRBJ2-1,-,15,-,CASTQNSGRLVEQFF,TGTGCCAGCACCCAAAATAGCGGTCGGCTGGTTGAGCAGTTCTTC
TRBV11-2,TRBJ2-7,-,17,TRBD2,CASSLNPSGRTSYEQYF,TGTGCCAGCAGCTTAAACCCTAGCGGGAGAACCTCCTACGAGCAGTACTTC
TRBV29-1,TRBJ1-2,-,13,TRBD1,CSGSGGQGYGYTF,TGCAGCGGTTCCGGAGGACAGGGCTATGGCTACACCTTC
TRBV6-2/TRBV6-3,TRBJ2-4,-,16,-,CASSYSEFEAKNIQYF,TGTGCCAGCAGTTACTCCGAGTTCGAGGCCAAAAACATTCAGTACTTC
TRBV28,TRBJ2-7,few,14,TRBD1,CASRLGQGIVEQYF,TGTGCCAGCAGACTCGGACAGGGAATTGTCGAGCAGTACTTC
TRBV7-2,TRBJ2-1,few,16,TRBD2,CASSPLSGTNYNEQFF,TGTGCCAGCAGCCCTCTCAGCGGGACGAACTACAATGAGCAGTTCTTC